The present T cell receptor beta chain was sequenced within a study of blood T cell repertoires in COVID-19. Study details: Italy, Spain and the United States were the sources of the convalescent and acute COVID-19 samples. PBMCs, B-cell-depleted T cells, or T cells provided the cDNA or gDNA that made up the material.

V was pared by 2 bases and J by 1 base, with 12 bases between. Germline V gives CDR1 MRHNA, CDR2 SNTAGT. This CDR3 is built from 16 residues. As processed by the authors: Counts of nucleated cells, estimated from reference gene primer amplification, were obtained. Generated by immunoSEQ multiplex PCR, the TCRdb table keeps only in-frame clones and is missing some. Clone size and V and J calls were adopted from that table, with D and trimming inferred from the DNA. The table records 250,000 to 350,000 clones, about four fifths of them present only once. This chain links TRBV6-4 with TRBJ2-1; no firm D call. The sequence derives from a woman in her forties or fifties with acute or convalescent COVID-19. Material for sequencing was peripheral blood. The CDR3 sequence is CASSDMGAKSYNEQFF. The CDR3 DNA reads TGTGCCAGCAGTGACATGGGCGCCAAATCCTACAATGAGCAGTTCTTC.